The rows below give T cell receptor beta chains drawn from one sample of a study of fetal regulatory T cell absence and autoimmunity. This table comes from immunoSEQ multiplex PCR, and its TCRdb copy is limited to in-frame clones, with some not included. The table includes around 100,000 clones, 55% to 75% detected once. Sequencing was done on a sample of pancreas tissue. The receptors come from a male donor with IPEX syndrome. CDR3s include the opening cysteine and the closing phenylalanine or tryptophan. The D gene is left open where the match is weak. Not all rows give a size; the values are once, few, many and, for expanded clones, a class.

J | length | size | D | V | DNA | CDR3
TRBJ2-2 | 14 | - | - | TRBV9 | TGTGCCAGCAGCGTAGTGCTGAACACCGGGGAGCTGTTTTTT | CASSVVLNTGELFF
TRBJ2-7 | 13 | - | - | TRBV18 | TGTGCCAGCTCACCACTCCGCGGGCACGAGCAGTACTTC | CASSPLRGHEQYF
TRBJ2-5 | 13 | - | - | TRBV6-1 | TGTGCCAGCAGCTTTTCTAGGGAAGAGACCCAGTACTTC | CASSFSREETQYF
TRBJ2-1 | 12 | - | - | TRBV6-1 | TGTGCCAGCGTCCTTCATTACAATGAGCAGTTCTTC | CASVLHYNEQFF
TRBJ1-2 | 14 | - | - | TRBV7-9 | TGTGCCAGCAGCTTAGTACCGGATAACTATGGCTACACCTTC | CASSLVPDNYGYTF
TRBJ2-7 | 16 | - | TRBD2 | TRBV12-5 | TGTGCTAGTGGTACCCTCTTAGCGGGACCCTACTACGAGCAGTACTTC | CASGTLLAGPYYEQYF
TRBJ2-7 | 14 | few | TRBD1 | TRBV7-9 | TGTGCCAGCAGCCCGGGGACAGGTGCCTACGAGCAGTACTTC | CASSPGTGAYEQYF
TRBJ2-1 | 15 | - | TRBD2 | TRBV6-1 | TGTGCCAGCAGTGAAGCGCCACTAGCGGACAATGAGCAGTTCTTC | CASSEAPLADNEQFF
TRBJ2-7 | 14 | few | TRBD1 | TRBV6-1 | TGTGCCAGCAGTGATCAGGGGGCTCACTACGAGCAGTACTTC | CASSDQGAHYEQYF
TRBJ1-2 | 14 | - | - | TRBV10-2 | TGCGCCAGCAGTCCTACGTCGGGGCGGGATGGCTACACCTTC | CASSPTSGRDGYTF
TRBJ2-5 | 14 | - | - | TRBV4-2 | TGTGCCAGCAGCCAAGCATCGGTCCAAGAGACCCAGTACTTC | CASSQASVQETQYF
TRBJ1-2 | 14 | - | - | TRBV18 | TGTGCCAGCTCACCAATGAGGGAGGGGTATGGCTACACCTTC | CASSPMREGYGYTF
TRBJ2-7 | 13 | few | TRBD1 | TRBV7-2 | TGTGCCAGCGGCCGGGACAGGGGTTACGAGCAGTACTTC | CASGRDRGYEQYF
TRBJ2-5 | 14 | - | - | TRBV6-6 | TGTGCCAGCAGCGACCGGGTGCTCCAAGAGACCCAGTACTTC | CASSDRVLQETQYF
TRBJ1-2 | 15 | - | - | TRBV7-2 | TGTGCCAGCAGCTTAACGGCCAGGGGTGACTATGGCTACACCTTC | CASSLTARGDYGYTF
TRBJ2-3 | 13 | - | - | TRBV6-5 | TGTGCCAGCAGCCTACCCGGAGGGAATACGCAGTATTTT | CASSLPGGNTQYF
TRBJ2-1 | 15 | once | - | TRBV5-1 | TGCGCCACCTCGAATAGCGGACCATCCTACAATGAGCAGTTCTTC | CATSNSGPSYNEQFF
TRBJ2-2 | 12 | - | - | TRBV13 | TGTGCCAGCAGCTCCTTTGACGGGGAGCTGTTTTTT | CASSSFDGELFF
TRBJ2-4 | 16 | - | - | TRBV5-1 | TGCGCCAGCAGCTTGAGACCTTCCCTAATGGTAAACATTCAGTACTTC | CASSLRPSLMVNIQYF
TRBJ2-1 | 16 | - | - | TRBV5-1 | TGCGCCAGCAGCTTGGCGGGCGCGGGATTCTACAATGAGCAGTTCTTC | CASSLAGAGFYNEQFF
TRBJ2-2 | 14 | - | - | TRBV7-9 | TGTGCCAGCAGCTTAGCTAGTTACACCGGGGAGCTGTTTTTT | CASSLASYTGELFF
TRBJ2-1 | 14 | - | TRBD2 | TRBV2 | TGTGCCAGCAGGGTAGCGGGAGCCCTCAATGAGCAGTTCTTC | CASRVAGALNEQFF
TRBJ2-5 | 15 | - | TRBD2 | TRBV19 | TGTGCCAGTAGACTACTAGCGGGGAGTCGGGAGACCCAGTACTTC | CASRLLAGSRETQYF
TRBJ2-1 | 15 | - | TRBD2 | TRBV6-6 | TGTGCCAGCACCTCCCGGAGGGGGCGGGAGGGTGAGCAGTTCTTC | CASTSRRGREGEQFF
TRBJ1-6 | 16 | few | - | TRBV7-2 | TGTGCCAGCAGCCCCTTTTGGGTCCCGGGGCTTTCACCCCTCCACTTT | CASSPFWVPGLSPLHF
TRBJ1-2 | 14 | - | TRBD1 | TRBV9 | TGTGCCAGCAGCGTAGTGGACAGGGGGTTTGGCTACACCTTC | CASSVVDRGFGYTF
TRBJ2-7 | 17 | - | - | TRBV4-1 | TGCGCCAGCAGCCAAGAATATGCGACCGAGGGAACCTACGAGCAGTACTTC | CASSQEYATEGTYEQYF
TRBJ2-3 | 15 | - | TRBD2 | TRBV27 | TGTGCCAGCAGTTTAACTAGCGCAAGCACAGATACGCAGTATTTT | CASSLTSASTDTQYF
TRBJ2-1 | 11 | once | - | TRBV20-1 | TGCAGTGCTCCCCAGGGGAATGAGCAGTTCTTC | CSAPQGNEQFF
TRBJ1-2 | 13 | - | TRBD1 | TRBV11-3 | TGTGCCAGCAGCCCAGACAGGGACTATGGCTACACCTTC | CASSPDRDYGYTF
TRBJ2-1 | 13 | few | TRBD2 | TRBV19 | TGTGCCAGTACAGGGTGGGGGGGCAATGAGCAGTTCTTC | CASTGWGGNEQFF
TRBJ1-6 | 15 | - | - | TRBV6-5 | TGTGCCAGCAGTTACTCATCGGGATTTAATTCACCCCTCCACTTT | CASSYSSGFNSPLHF
TRBJ1-5 | 21 | - | TRBD1 | TRBV6-8 | TGTGCCAGCATCCCACCCTACAGGGGGCGAAGAACCTCCTATAGCAATCAGCCCCAGCATTTT | CASIPPYRGRRTSYSNQPQHF
TRBJ2-7 | 12 | - | - | TRBV12-1 | TGTGCCAGCAGCTTTGTAGTCTACGAGCAGTACTTC | CASSFVVYEQYF
TRBJ1-6 | 13 | - | - | TRBV6-1 | TGTGCCAGCAGTGGACTTTATAATTCACCCCTCCACTTT | CASSGLYNSPLHF
TRBJ2-7 | 14 | few | TRBD2 | TRBV10-3 | TGTGCCATCCTAGATCCAGCGGGGGCCTACGAGCAGTACTTC | CAILDPAGAYEQYF
TRBJ2-1 | 15 | - | TRBD2 | TRBV2 | TGTGCCAGCAGTGATAGCGGGAGGGCTTACAATGAGCAGTTCTTC | CASSDSGRAYNEQFF
TRBJ2-2 | 14 | once | - | TRBV4-3 | TGCGCCAGCAGCCCTGGGACCAACACCGGGGAGCTGTTTTTT | CASSPGTNTGELFF
TRBJ1-4 | 14 | - | TRBD1 | TRBV19 | TGTGCCAGTAGTATTGGGACAGGGCATGAAAAACTGTTTTTT | CASSIGTGHEKLFF
TRBJ2-7 | 15 | - | TRBD2 | TRBV2 | TGTGCCAGCAGTGGACTAGCGGGATGGACCTACGAGCAGTACTTC | CASSGLAGWTYEQYF
TRBJ2-2 | 13 | few | TRBD2 | TRBV19 | TGTGCCAGTAGAGGGGAGGGCACCGGGGAGCTGTTTTTT | CASRGEGTGELFF
TRBJ2-7 | 11 | - | TRBD2 | TRBV5-4 | TGTGCCAGCACTAGCGGCTACGAGCAGTACTTC | CASTSGYEQYF
TRBJ2-1 | 14 | few | TRBD1 | TRBV30 | TGTGCCGGAGGGACAGGGGGGCCGTGGAATGAGCAGTTCTTC | CAGGTGGPWNEQFF
TRBJ2-1 | 16 | - | TRBD2 | TRBV4-3 | TGCGCCAGCAGCCAAGAAGCTAGCGGGGTTAACAATGAGCAGTTCTTC | CASSQEASGVNNEQFF
TRBJ2-3 | 15 | - | TRBD2 | TRBV2 | TGTGCCAGCAGTGAAGGACTAGCTAGCACAGATACGCAGTATTTT | CASSEGLASTDTQYF
TRBJ2-7 | 15 | - | - | TRBV4-3 | TGCGCCAGCAGCCAAGGGCCGGGGTCCGTGGACGAGCAGTACTTC | CASSQGPGSVDEQYF
TRBJ2-1 | 16 | - | TRBD2 | TRBV4-1 | TGCGCCAGCAGCCCCCGGGGGGAGGATTCCTACAATGAGCAGTTCTTC | CASSPRGEDSYNEQFF
TRBJ1-3 | 13 | - | TRBD1 | TRBV5-1 | TGCGCCAGCAGCTCGGGACAGGGAAACACCATATATTTT | CASSSGQGNTIYF
TRBJ2-3 | 17 | once | - | TRBV4-1 | TGCGCCAGCAGCCAAGCAGATGGGGGGAGTATCGCAGATACGCAGTATTTT | CASSQADGGSIADTQYF
TRBJ2-7 | 10 | - | - | TRBV2 | TGTGCCGCGGTGGGCCAGCAGCAGTACTTC | CAAVGQQQYF
TRBJ2-2 | 12 | - | - | TRBV7-9 | TGTGCCAGCAGCTTCGGGGCCGGGGAGCTGTTTTTT | CASSFGAGELFF
TRBJ1-4 | 14 | - | TRBD1 | TRBV7-9 | TGTGCCAGCAGCCGGACAGGGACTAATGAAAAACTGTTTTTT | CASSRTGTNEKLFF
TRBJ1-1 | 15 | - | - | TRBV10-3 | TGTGCCATCAGCCTGGGGGGTTATGGGAACACTGAAGCTTTCTTT | CAISLGGYGNTEAFF
TRBJ2-7 | 13 | few | - | TRBV10-2 | TGCGCCAGCAGTGCCTCGGGCCGCTTCGAGCAGTACTTC | CASSASGRFEQYF
TRBJ1-5 | 15 | - | TRBD1 | TRBV7-2 | TGTGCCAGCAGCTTAAGGGGGCGCATAGATCAGCCCCAGCATTTT | CASSLRGRIDQPQHF
TRBJ2-3 | 13 | - | - | TRBV10-1 | TGCGCCAGCAGTGAGCAGGGCCCAGATACGCAGTATTTT | CASSEQGPDTQYF
TRBJ2-5 | 17 | few | - | TRBV21-1 | TGTGCCCCCAGCAAAGGGGGGCCTAGCGGAAAACAAGAGACCCAGTACTTC | CAPSKGGPSGKQETQYF
TRBJ2-3 | 15 | - | - | TRBV6-5 | TGTGCCAGCAGTTACTCGAGAGGGATCCGGGATACGCAGTATTTT | CASSYSRGIRDTQYF
TRBJ2-1 | 12 | - | - | TRBV10-2 | TGCGCCAGTACCGGTTTGGCCAATGAGCAGTTCTTC | CASTGLANEQFF
TRBJ2-3 | 16 | once | TRBD2 | TRBV10-2 | TGCGCCAGCAGTGGGCAGACTAGCGGGGGGAGAGATACGCAGTATTTT | CASSGQTSGGRDTQYF